Listed below are T cell receptor beta chains from one sample, sequenced in a study of blood T cell repertoires in COVID-19. Sequenced by immunoSEQ multiplex PCR; TCRdb stores in-frame clones only, minus some. The sample holds about 87,000 clones, approximately 86% seen once. Sequencing was done on a sample of peripheral blood. The receptors stem from a man in his forties with acute or convalescent COVID-19. CDR3s include the opening cysteine and the closing phenylalanine or tryptophan. A D gene is named only where the DNA matches it firmly.

j_call d_call v_call cdr3_length cdr3_aa
TRBJ2-2 . TRBV7-8 15 CASSFSRQYTGELFF
TRBJ1-1 . TRBV20-1 14 CSASLPTGNTEAFF
TRBJ2-2 TRBD1 TRBV5-1 16 CASSPPGQGLTGELFF
TRBJ1-2 . TRBV25-1 14 CASSEFGGSLGYTF
TRBJ2-7 . TRBV5-1 16 CASSRGAQGVTDEQYF
TRBJ1-5 TRBD1 TRBV19 16 CASSPRGQGANQPQHF
TRBJ2-1 TRBD2 TRBV7-9 16 CASSPPLGGSAYEQFF
TRBJ1-1 TRBD1 TRBV29-1 12 CSGSEQGIEAFF
TRBJ1-2 TRBD1 TRBV4-1 14 CASSQGTGNYGYTF
TRBJ2-7 TRBD1 TRBV6-5 14 CASKGRTGKYEQYF
TRBJ2-5 . TRBV3-1/TRBV3-2 15 CASSQGTGRVETQYF
TRBJ2-2 TRBD2 TRBV7-2 18 CASSLRGWTSGGPGELFF
TRBJ1-1 . TRBV20-1 15 CSARDGGRISTEAFF
TRBJ2-1 . TRBV7-2 16 CASSLRGGPSYNEQFF
TRBJ2-1 TRBD2 TRBV19 19 CASSSWTSGSASSYNEQFF
TRBJ2-2 TRBD1 TRBV19 14 CASRIRQGTGELFF
TRBJ1-2 TRBD1 TRBV9 14 CASSVGSGGYGYTF
TRBJ1-2 TRBD1 TRBV6-4 18 CASSTLSRDSLHLYGYTF
TRBJ1-2 TRBD1 TRBV2 14 CASITDRGGYGYTF
TRBJ1-6 . TRBV19 14 CASRPGVGGSPLHF
TRBJ1-2 . TRBV5-6 12 CASSSDSYGYTF
TRBJ1-1 . TRBV7-2 13 CASSGHKNTEAFF
TRBJ2-1 TRBD2 TRBV4-1 16 CASSQERGFSYNEQFF
TRBJ2-3 TRBD2 TRBV7-6 16 CASSLNPPGGADTQYF
TRBJ1-1 . TRBV19 13 CASSIRGKTEAFF
TRBJ1-2 . TRBV4-1 15 CASSQDRGLSAGYTF